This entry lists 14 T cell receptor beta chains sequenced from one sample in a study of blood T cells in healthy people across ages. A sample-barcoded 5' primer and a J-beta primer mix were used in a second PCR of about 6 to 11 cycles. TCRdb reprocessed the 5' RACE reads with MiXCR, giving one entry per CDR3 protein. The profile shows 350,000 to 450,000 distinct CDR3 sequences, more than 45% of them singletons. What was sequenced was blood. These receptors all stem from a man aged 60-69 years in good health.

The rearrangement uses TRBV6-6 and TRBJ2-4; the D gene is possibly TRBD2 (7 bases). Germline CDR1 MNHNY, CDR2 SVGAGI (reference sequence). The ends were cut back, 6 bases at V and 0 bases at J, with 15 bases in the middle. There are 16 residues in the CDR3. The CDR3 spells CASRPQGRGAKNIQYF. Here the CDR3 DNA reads TGTGCCAGCAGGCCCCAGGGGAGGGGAGCCAAAAACATTCAGTACTTC.

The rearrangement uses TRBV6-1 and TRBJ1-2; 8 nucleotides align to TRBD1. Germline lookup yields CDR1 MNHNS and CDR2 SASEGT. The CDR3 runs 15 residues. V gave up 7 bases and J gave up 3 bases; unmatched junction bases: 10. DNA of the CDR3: TGTGCCAGCACTTTCGACAGGGGTGGGGACTATGGCTACACCTTC. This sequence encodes CASTFDRGGDYGYTF.

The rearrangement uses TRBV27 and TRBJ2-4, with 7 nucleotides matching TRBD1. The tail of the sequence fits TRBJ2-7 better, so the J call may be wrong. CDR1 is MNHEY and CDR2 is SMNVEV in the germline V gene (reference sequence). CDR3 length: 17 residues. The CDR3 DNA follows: TGTGCCAGCATTCAACGCATCTCGACAGGGAGTAACTACGAGCAGTACTTC. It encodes CASIQRISTGSNYEQYF.

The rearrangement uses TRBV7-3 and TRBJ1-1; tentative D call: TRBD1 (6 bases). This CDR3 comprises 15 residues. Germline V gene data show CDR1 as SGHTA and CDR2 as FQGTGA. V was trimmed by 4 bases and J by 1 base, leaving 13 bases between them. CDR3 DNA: TGTGCCAGCAGCTCCCAGGGGCTCGGGAACACTGAAGCTTTCTTT. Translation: CASSSQGLGNTEAFF.

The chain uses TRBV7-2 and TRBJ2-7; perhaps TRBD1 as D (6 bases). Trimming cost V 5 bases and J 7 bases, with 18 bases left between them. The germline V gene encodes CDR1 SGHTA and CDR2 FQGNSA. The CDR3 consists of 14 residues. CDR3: CASSPEGVMGEQYF. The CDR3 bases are TGTGCCAGCAGCCCTGAGGGGGTGATGGGTGAGCAGTACTTC. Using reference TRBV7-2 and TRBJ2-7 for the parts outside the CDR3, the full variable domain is GAGVSQSPSNKVTEKGKDVELRCDPISGHTALYWYRQSLGQGLEFLIYFQGNSAPDKSGLPSDRFSAERTGGSVSTLTIQRTQQEDSAVYLCASSPEGVMGEQYFGPGTRLTVT.

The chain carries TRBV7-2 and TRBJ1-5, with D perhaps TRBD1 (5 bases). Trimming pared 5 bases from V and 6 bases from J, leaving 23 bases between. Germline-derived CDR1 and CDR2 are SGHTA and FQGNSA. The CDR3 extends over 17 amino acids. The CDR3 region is CASSTSIRGGRGQPQHF. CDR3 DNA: TGTGCCAGCAGCACATCCATCCGGGGAGGTAGGGGTCAGCCCCAGCATTTT.

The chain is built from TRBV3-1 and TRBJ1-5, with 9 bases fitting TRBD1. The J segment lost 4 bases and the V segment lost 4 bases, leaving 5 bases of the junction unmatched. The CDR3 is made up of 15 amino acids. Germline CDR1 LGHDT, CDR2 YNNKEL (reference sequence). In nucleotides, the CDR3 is TGTGCCAGCAGCCTGGGGACAGGGAGAAATCAGCCCCAGCATTTT. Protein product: CASSLGTGRNQPQHF. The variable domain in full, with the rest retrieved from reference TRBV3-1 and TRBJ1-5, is DTAVSQTPKYLVTQMGNDKSIKCEQNLGHDTMYWYKQDSKKFLKIMFSYNNKELIINETVPNRFSPKSPDKAHLNLHINSLELGDSAVYFCASSLGTGRNQPQHFGDGTRLSIL.

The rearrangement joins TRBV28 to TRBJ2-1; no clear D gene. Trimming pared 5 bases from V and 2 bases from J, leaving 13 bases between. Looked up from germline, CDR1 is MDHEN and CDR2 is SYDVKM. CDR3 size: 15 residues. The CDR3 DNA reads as TGTGCCAGCAGTCCAGCTGGCGGAGCCTACAATGAGCAGTTCTTC. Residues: CASSPAGGAYNEQFF.

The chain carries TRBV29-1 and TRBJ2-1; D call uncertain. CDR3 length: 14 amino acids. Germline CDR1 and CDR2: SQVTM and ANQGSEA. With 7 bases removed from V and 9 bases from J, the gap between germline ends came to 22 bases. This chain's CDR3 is CSAKGGVVHSEQFF. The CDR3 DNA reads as TGCAGCGCGAAAGGTGGGGTGGTCCACAGTGAGCAGTTCTTC.

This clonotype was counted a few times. The DNA of the CDR3 is TGCACCAGCAGCCAAGATGCCCGACTAGCGGGGGAACCCCTTCTTGGCACAGATACGCAGTATTTT. Its protein product is CTSSQDARLAGEPLLGTDTQYF. The chain recombines TRBV1 with TRBJ2-3; the D call TRBD2 from the table was never checked on the DNA. TRBV1 is flagged as a pseudogene. The CDR3 totals 22 residues.

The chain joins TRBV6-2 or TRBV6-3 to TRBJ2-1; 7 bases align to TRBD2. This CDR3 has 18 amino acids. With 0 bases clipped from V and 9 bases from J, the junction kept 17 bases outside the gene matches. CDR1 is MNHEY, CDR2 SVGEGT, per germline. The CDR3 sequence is CASSYSLALPEKLSEQFF. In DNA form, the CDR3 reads TGTGCCAGCAGTTACTCACTAGCGCTACCTGAGAAATTAAGTGAGCAGTTCTTC.

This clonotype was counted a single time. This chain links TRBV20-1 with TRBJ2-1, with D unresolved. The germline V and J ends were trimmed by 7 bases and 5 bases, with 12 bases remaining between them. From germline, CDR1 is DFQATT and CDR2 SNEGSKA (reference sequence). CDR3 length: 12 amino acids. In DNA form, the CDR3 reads TGCAGTGGGAGAGCAAGCAACAATGAGCAGTTCTTC. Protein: CSGRASNNEQFF.

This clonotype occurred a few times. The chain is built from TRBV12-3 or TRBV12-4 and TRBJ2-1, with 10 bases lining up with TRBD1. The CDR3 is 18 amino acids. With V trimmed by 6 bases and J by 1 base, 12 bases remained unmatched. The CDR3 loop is CASSLYPGQGPSYNEQFF. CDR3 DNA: TGTGCCAGCAGCCTCTATCCGGGACAGGGGCCTTCCTACAATGAGCAGTTCTTC.

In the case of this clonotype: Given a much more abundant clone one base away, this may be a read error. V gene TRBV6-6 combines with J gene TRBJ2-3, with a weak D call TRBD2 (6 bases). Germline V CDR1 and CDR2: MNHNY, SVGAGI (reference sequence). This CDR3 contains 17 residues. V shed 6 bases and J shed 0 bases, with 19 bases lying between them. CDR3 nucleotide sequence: TGTGCCAGCAGCGCCGGGGGAGTAGCGGCTAGCACAGATACGCAGTATTTT. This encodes CASSAGGVAASTDTQYF.